The 21 T cell receptor beta chains given below trace back to one sample, sequenced in a study of cytomegalovirus exposure and HLA in healthy donors. The data were produced by immunoSEQ multiplex PCR, yet TCRdb's version contains in-frame clones alone and is incomplete. Among under 150,000 clones, more than 85% were seen once, and the ten largest hold just under 9%. The sequencing sample was made of PBMCs. These receptor sequences come from a man younger than 35 in good health and CMV-seropositive.

This clone was seen more than once but under ten times. V usage is TRBV12-5 and J usage is TRBJ2-1; 7 bases line up with TRBD1. V gave up 1 base and J gave up 15 bases; unmatched junction bases: 6. The CDR3 loop spans 12 amino acids. Germline CDR1 reads LGHNT; CDR2 reads FRNRAP. CDR3: CASGLGQGRLFF. In nucleotides, the CDR3 is TGTGCTAGTGGTTTGGGACAGGGTAGATTGTTCTTC. Full variable domain (outside the CDR3, taken from reference TRBV12-5 and TRBJ2-1): DARVTQTPRHKVTEMGQEVTMRCQPILGHNTVFWYRQTMMQGLELLAYFRNRAPLDDSGMPKDRFSAEMPDATLATLKIQPSEPRDSAVYFCASGLGQGRLFFGPGTRLTVL.

The chain combines TRBV30 with TRBJ1-1, with D possibly TRBD1 on 5 matching bases. Germline V CDR1 and CDR2: GTSNPN, SVGIG (reference sequence). This CDR3 is built from 15 residues. The V gene lost 0 bases and the J gene lost 4 bases, with 15 bases spanning the gap. The CDR3 DNA is TGTGCCTGGAGTGTACGTCACAGGCTGGCCACTGAAGCTTTCTTT. Protein: CAWSVRHRLATEAFF.

The chain combines TRBV18 with TRBJ1-5; no definite D call. Per germline, CDR1 KGHSH and CDR2 LQKENI. This CDR3 spans 15 amino acids. The ends were cut back, 3 bases at V and 4 bases at J, with 13 bases in the middle. CDR3 in DNA: TGTGCCAGCTCACCCCTGGGAGGGAAAAATCAGCCCCAGCATTTT. It specifies CASSPLGGKNQPQHF.

The chain uses TRBV7-3 and TRBJ1-1; D uncertain. Trimming shortened V by 1 base and J by 1 base, and 13 bases separated the two germline ends. This CDR3 is 16 amino acids long. Germline V gene lookup returns CDR1 SGHTA and CDR2 FQGTGA. The CDR3 bases are TGTGCCAGCAGCTTAAACCTGATGTCAGGGAACACTGAAGCTTTCTTT. It is translated as CASSLNLMSGNTEAFF.

This chain connects TRBV10-2 to TRBJ2-1; D is possibly TRBD2 (5 bases). CDR3 size: 10 residues. CDR1 and CDR2 from the germline V gene are WSHSY and SAAADI. Trimming stripped 8 bases from V and 7 bases from J, with 6 bases between. CDR3 sequence: CASGGNEQFF. CDR3 sequence (DNA): TGCGCCAGCGGAGGAAATGAGCAGTTCTTC.

This clone was counted a single time. CDR3 protein: CASSLLSVQTNQPQHF. In DNA form, the CDR3 reads TGTGCCAGTAGTCTCCTTTCGGTGCAAACCAATCAGCCCCAGCATTTT. V gene TRBV19 combines with J gene TRBJ1-5; D is ambiguous. Germline CDR1 reads LNHDA; CDR2 reads SQIVND (reference sequence). The CDR3 covers 16 residues. Trimming left V 5 bases short and J 3 bases short, with 17 bases between.

The chain combines TRBV14 with TRBJ1-3; D is unclear. Germline values: CDR1 SGHDN, CDR2 FVKESK. There are 13 residues in the CDR3. V lost 5 bases and J lost 2, with 7 bases in between. Here the CDR3 reads CASSLRAGNTIYF. CDR3 DNA: TGTGCCAGCAGCTTGAGGGCTGGAAACACCATATATTTT.

The rearrangement joins TRBV19 to TRBJ1-1, with TRBD1 as a possible D gene (6 bases). Trimming cost V 5 bases and J 1 base, with 11 bases left between them. This CDR3 has 14 amino acids. CDR1 and CDR2 from the germline V gene are LNHDA and SQIVND (reference sequence). CDR3 nucleotides: TGTGCCAGTAGTCCTCGGACAGCGAACACTGAAGCTTTCTTT. Protein: CASSPRTANTEAFF.

In its sample, this clone was seen once. This chain uses TRBV10-3 with TRBJ1-3, with 7 positions matching TRBD1. This CDR3 spans 15 amino acids. Trimming removed 6 bases from V and 0 bases from J; junction bases left unmatched: 5. The germline V gene encodes CDR1 ENHRY and CDR2 SYGVKD. The CDR3, as DNA: TGTGCCATCAGGAGACAGGGAGCCTCTGGAAACACCATATATTTT. Translated: CAIRRQGASGNTIYF.

The V call is TRBV5-4, the J call TRBJ2-7; TRBD2 matches at 10 bases. The V gene's germline CDR1 is SGHNT and CDR2 YYREEE (reference sequence). The ends lost 6 bases at V and 6 bases at J; junction bases unmatched: 9. There are 14 residues in the CDR3. CDR3 nucleotide sequence: TGTGCCAGCAAGGAAGCGGGAGGGTTGGTCGAGCAGTACTTC. Its translation is CASKEAGGLVEQYF.

The chain has TRBV19 and TRBJ1-4; 9 bases are shared with TRBD1. V was pared by 7 bases and J by 5 bases, with 8 bases of the junction left unmatched. The CDR3 is 15 residues long. Germline CDR1 LNHDA, CDR2 SQIVND (reference sequence). CDR3 coding DNA: TGTGCCAGTAACCACCCCGGGACAGGGAATGAAAAACTGTTTTTT. As protein: CASNHPGTGNEKLFF.

This clone was seen a few times. As DNA, the CDR3 is TGTGCCAGCAGGTCCGACATTGAGCAGTTCTTC. This sequence encodes CASRSDIEQFF. J is TRBJ2-1 and V is TRBV5-6; D call uncertain. Germline values: CDR1 SGHDT, CDR2 YYEEEE. CDR3 length: 11 amino acids. Trimming took off 5 bases at V and 9 bases at J, with 9 bases between the two ends.

The genes are TRBV29-1 and TRBJ1-2; 8 bases match TRBD1. The V segment lost 6 bases and the J segment 11 bases; nucleotides outside the gene matches: 8. The germline gives CDR1 SQVTM, CDR2 ANQGSEA. CDR3 length: 11 amino acids. The CDR3 DNA reads TGCAGCGTCGGACAGGGTGGCGGGTACACCTTC. Its translation is CSVGQGGGYTF.

The chain employs TRBV29-1 and TRBJ1-2, with 8 bases fitting TRBD1. The CDR3 covers 10 residues. V trimming: 4 bases; J trimming: 12 bases; junction bases outside the gene matches: 4. Germline V gene sequence: CDR1 SQVTM, CDR2 ANQGSEA. The CDR3 DNA reads TGCAGCGTTGGGGGGACAGGAGACACCTTC. It is translated as CSVGGTGDTF.

In this sample, this clone turned up once. This chain connects TRBV4-2 to TRBJ2-1; 14 bases are a match to TRBD2. CDR1 and CDR2 (germline): LGHNA, YNFKEQ. The V segment lost 6 bases and the J segment 1 base; nucleotides outside the gene matches: 8. CDR3 length: 18 amino acids. The CDR3 nucleotides are TGTGCCAGCAGGCCCGGACTAGCGGGGGGTTCTTCCTACAATGAGCAGTTCTTC. It encodes CASRPGLAGGSSYNEQFF.

This clone showed up just a few times. The V and J genes are TRBV10-2 and TRBJ2-7, with 7 bases that match TRBD2. The CDR3 has 12 amino acids. Per the germline V gene, CDR1 is WSHSY and CDR2 is SAAADI. Trimming took 8 bases from V and 3 from J; bases not matched to a gene: 4. Here the CDR3 DNA reads TGCGCCAGCTCAGGCGGGAGCTACGAGCAGTACTTC. It translates to CASSGGSYEQYF.

CDR3 DNA sequence: TGTGCCAGCAGGCTAAATATCCAAGAGACCCAGTACTTC. Its protein product is CASRLNIQETQYF. V gene TRBV2 combines with J gene TRBJ2-5, with no clear D. CDR1 and CDR2 from the germline V gene are SNHLY and FYNNEI. With 6 bases removed from V and 1 base from J, the gap between germline ends came to 9 bases. The CDR3 is 13 amino acids.

With regard to this clone: The same CDR3 also results from other DNA sequences found in this sample. This chain joins TRBV5-1 and TRBJ2-2; 8 bases agree with TRBD2. Germline trimming cut 0 bases from V and 6 bases from J; bases unmatched to any gene: 1. The CDR3 length is 14 residues. Germline CDR1 is SGHRS and CDR2 is YFSETQ. CDR3 DNA sequence: TGCGCCAGCAGCTTGGCCGGGGGGGCCGGGGAGCTGTTTTTT. Translation gives CASSLAGGAGELFF.

In its sample, this clone was seen many times. J is TRBJ2-1 and V is TRBV7-2; TRBD2 agrees at 7 bases. The CDR3 is 12 amino acids. CDR1 and CDR2 from the germline V gene are SGHTA and FQGNSA. Trimming removed 1 base from V and 9 bases from J; junction bases left unmatched: 0. The CDR3 DNA is TGTGCCAGCAGCTTAGGGGGGGGTGAGCAGTTCTTC. It translates to CASSLGGGEQFF. Full variable domain (rest looked up from reference TRBV7-2 and TRBJ2-1): GAGVSQSPSNKVTEKGKDVELRCDPISGHTALYWYRQSLGQGLEFLIYFQGNSAPDKSGLPSDRFSAERTGGSVSTLTIQRTQQEDSAVYLCASSLGGGEQFFGPGTRLTVL.

V is TRBV7-8 and J is TRBJ2-1; 7 bases are shared with TRBD2. CDR1 and CDR2 (germline): SGHVS, FQNEAQ. The CDR3 covers 14 residues. The V gene end was trimmed by 5 bases and the J gene end by 7 bases; junction bases not matched to a gene: 8. The chain's CDR3 is CASSPREGTNEQFF. The CDR3 bases are TGTGCCAGCAGCCCGAGGGAGGGGACGAATGAGCAGTTCTTC.

V is TRBV29-1 and J is TRBJ2-2; maybe TRBD2 (6 bases). CDR3 length: 14 residues. Trimming cost V 6 bases and J 5 bases, with 16 bases left between them. Germline V gene data show CDR1 as SQVTM and CDR2 as ANQGSEA. The DNA for the CDR3 is TGCAGCGTCCGCGGGACGCCGGAGACCGGGGAGCTGTTTTTT. Protein: CSVRGTPETGELFF.